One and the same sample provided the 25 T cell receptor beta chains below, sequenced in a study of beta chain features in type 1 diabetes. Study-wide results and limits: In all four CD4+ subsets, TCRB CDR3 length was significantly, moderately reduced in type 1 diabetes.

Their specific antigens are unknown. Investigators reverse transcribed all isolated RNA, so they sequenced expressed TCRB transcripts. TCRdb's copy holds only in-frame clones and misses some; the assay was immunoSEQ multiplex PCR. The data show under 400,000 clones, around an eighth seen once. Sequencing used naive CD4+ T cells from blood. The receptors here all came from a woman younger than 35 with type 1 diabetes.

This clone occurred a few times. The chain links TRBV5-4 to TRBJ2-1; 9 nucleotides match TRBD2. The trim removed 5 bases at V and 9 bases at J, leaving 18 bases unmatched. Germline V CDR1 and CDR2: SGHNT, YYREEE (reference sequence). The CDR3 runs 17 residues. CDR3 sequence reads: CASRQSGSSSGKGEQFF. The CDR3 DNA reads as TGTGCCAGCAGACAGAGCGGGTCATCTAGCGGGAAGGGTGAGCAGTTCTTC.

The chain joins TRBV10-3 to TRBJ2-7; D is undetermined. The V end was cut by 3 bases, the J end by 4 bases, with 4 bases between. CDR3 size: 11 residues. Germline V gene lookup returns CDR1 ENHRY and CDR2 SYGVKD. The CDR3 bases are TGTGCCATCAGTGACTCTTACGAGCAGTACTTC. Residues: CAISDSYEQYF.

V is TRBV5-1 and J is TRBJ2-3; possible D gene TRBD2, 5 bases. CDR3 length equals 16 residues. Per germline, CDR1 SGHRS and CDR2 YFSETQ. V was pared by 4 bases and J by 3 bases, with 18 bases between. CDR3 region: CASSPSVGGGTDTQYF. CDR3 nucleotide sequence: TGCGCCAGCAGCCCCAGTGTTGGCGGCGGGACAGATACGCAGTATTTT.

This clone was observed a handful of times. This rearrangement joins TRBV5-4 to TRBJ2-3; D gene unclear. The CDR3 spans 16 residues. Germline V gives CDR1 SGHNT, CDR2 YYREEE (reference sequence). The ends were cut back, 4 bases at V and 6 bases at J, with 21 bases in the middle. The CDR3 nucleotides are TGTGCCAGCAGCCCGAATGACCTAGGTCCGTCGGATACGCAGTATTTT. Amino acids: CASSPNDLGPSDTQYF.

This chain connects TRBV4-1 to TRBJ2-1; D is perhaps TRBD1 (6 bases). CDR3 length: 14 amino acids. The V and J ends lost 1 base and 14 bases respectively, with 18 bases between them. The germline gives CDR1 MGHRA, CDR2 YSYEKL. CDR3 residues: CASSQAQSPRGEFF. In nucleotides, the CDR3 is TGCGCCAGCAGCCAAGCCCAATCGCCCAGGGGAGAGTTCTTC.

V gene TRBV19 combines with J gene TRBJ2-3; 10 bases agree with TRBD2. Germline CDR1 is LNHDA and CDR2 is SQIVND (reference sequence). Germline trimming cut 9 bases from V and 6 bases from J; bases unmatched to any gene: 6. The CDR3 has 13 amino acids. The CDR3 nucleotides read TGTGCCAGCACAACTAGCGGGGCTGATACGCAGTATTTT. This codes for CASTTSGADTQYF.

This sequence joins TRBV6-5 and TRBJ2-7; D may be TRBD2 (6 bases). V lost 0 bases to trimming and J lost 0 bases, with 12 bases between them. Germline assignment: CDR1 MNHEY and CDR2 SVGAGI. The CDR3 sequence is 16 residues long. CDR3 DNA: TGTGCCAGCAGTTACTCGTTTAGCGGCAGCTCCTACGAGCAGTACTTC. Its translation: CASSYSFSGSSYEQYF.

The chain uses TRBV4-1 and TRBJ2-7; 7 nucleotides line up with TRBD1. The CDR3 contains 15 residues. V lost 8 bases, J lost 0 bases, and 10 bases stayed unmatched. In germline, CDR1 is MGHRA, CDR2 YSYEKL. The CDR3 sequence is CASSRGRGSSYEQYF. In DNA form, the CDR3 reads TGCGCCAGCTCTCGGGGCAGGGGGTCCTCCTACGAGCAGTACTTC.

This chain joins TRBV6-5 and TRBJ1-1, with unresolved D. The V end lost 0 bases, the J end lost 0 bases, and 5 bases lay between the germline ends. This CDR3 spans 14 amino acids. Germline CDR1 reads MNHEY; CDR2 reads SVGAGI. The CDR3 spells CASSYSPMNTEAFF. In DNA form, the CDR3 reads TGTGCCAGCAGTTACTCCCCCATGAACACTGAAGCTTTCTTT.

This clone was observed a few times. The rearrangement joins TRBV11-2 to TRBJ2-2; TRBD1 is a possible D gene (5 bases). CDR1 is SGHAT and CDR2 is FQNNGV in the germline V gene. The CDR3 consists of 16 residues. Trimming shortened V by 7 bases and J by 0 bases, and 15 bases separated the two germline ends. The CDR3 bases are TGTGCCAGCACCCCTTCTACAGGACCGAACACCGGGGAGCTGTTTTTT. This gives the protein CASTPSTGPNTGELFF.

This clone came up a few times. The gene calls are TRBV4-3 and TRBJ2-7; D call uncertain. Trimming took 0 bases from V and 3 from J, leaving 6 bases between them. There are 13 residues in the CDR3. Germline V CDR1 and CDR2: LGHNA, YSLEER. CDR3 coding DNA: TGCGCCAGCAGCCAAGATTGGAGCTACGAGCAGTACTTC. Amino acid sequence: CASSQDWSYEQYF.

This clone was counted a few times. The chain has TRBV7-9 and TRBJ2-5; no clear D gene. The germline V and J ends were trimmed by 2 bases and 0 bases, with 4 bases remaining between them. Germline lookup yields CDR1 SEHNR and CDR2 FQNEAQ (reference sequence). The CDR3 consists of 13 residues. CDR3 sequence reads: CASSLLNQETQYF. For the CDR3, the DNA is TGTGCCAGCAGCTTACTAAACCAAGAGACCCAGTACTTC.

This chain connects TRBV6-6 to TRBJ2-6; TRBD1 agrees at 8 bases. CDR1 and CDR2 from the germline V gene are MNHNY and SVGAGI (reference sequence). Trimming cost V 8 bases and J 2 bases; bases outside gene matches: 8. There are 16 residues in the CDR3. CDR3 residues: CASVATGVTGANVLTF. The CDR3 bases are TGTGCCAGCGTTGCGACAGGGGTTACTGGGGCCAACGTCCTGACTTTC.

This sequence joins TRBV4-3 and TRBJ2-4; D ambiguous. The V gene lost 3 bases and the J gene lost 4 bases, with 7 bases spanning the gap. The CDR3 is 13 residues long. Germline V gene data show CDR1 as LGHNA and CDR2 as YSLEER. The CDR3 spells CASSQAGKNIQYF. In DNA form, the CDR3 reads TGCGCCAGCAGCCAGGCAGGAAAAAACATTCAGTACTTC.

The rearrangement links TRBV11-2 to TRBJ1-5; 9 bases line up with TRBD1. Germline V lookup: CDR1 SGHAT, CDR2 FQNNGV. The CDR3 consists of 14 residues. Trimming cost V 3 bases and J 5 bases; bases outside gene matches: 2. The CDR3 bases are TGTGCCAGCAGCTTCGACAGGGGGGATCAGCCCCAGCATTTT. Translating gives CASSFDRGDQPQHF.

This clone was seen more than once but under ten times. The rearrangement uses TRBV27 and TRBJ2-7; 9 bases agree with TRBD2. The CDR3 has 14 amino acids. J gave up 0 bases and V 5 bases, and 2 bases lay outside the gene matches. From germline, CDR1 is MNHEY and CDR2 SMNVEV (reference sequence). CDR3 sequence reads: CASSLAGISYEQYF. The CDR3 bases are TGTGCCAGCAGTCTAGCGGGAATCTCCTACGAGCAGTACTTC.

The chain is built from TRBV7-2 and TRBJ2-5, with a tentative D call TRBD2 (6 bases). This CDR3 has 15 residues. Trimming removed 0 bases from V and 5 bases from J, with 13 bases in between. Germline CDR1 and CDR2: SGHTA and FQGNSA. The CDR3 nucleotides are TGTGCCAGCAGCTTAGCGGGGGGAAGGCGGGAGACCCAGTACTTC. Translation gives CASSLAGGRRETQYF.

CDR3 DNA sequence: TGTGCCAGCAGCGTAGGAACAGAGAACACTGAAGCTTTCTTT. Translating it yields CASSVGTENTEAFF. J is TRBJ1-1 and V is TRBV9, with D unresolved. From germline, CDR1 is SGDLS and CDR2 YYNGEE. The CDR3 has 14 residues. Trimming took 0 bases from V and 1 from J, leaving 7 bases between them.

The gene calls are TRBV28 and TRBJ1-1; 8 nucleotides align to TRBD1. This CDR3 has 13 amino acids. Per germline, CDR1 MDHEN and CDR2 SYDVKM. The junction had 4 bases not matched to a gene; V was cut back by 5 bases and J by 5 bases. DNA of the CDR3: TGTGCCAGCAGTCGGACAGGGATTACTGAAGCTTTCTTT. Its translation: CASSRTGITEAFF. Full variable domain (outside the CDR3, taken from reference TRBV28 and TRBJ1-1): DVKVTQSSRYLVKRTGEKVFLECVQDMDHENMFWYRQDPGLGLRLIYFSYDVKMKEKGDIPEGYSVSREKKERFSLILESASTNQTSMYLCASSRTGITEAFFGQGTRLTVV.

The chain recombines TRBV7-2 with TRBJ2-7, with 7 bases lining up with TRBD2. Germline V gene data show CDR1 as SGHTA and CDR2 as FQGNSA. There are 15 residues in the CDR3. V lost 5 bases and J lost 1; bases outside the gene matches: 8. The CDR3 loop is CASSPIGRGSYEQYF. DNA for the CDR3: TGTGCCAGCAGCCCCATAGGGCGGGGGTCCTACGAGCAGTACTTC.

CDR3: CASSLGGRGLEQYF. CDR3 nucleotide sequence: TGTGCCAGCAGCTTAGGAGGGCGGGGGCTCGAGCAGTACTTC. This rearrangement joins TRBV7-2 to TRBJ2-7, with D tentatively TRBD2 (7 bases). The germline V and J ends were trimmed by 1 base and 6 bases, with 13 bases remaining between them. The CDR3 totals 14 residues. Germline V gene data show CDR1 as SGHTA and CDR2 as FQGNSA.

This CDR3 reads CASSLVSSPYQETQYF. The CDR3, as DNA: TGTGCCAGCAGCTTAGTTTCCAGTCCGTACCAAGAGACCCAGTACTTC. The rearrangement links TRBV7-2 to TRBJ2-5, with unresolved D. In germline, CDR1 is SGHTA, CDR2 FQGNSA. The CDR3 sequence is 16 residues long. The V and J ends lost 1 base and 0 bases respectively, with 12 bases between them.

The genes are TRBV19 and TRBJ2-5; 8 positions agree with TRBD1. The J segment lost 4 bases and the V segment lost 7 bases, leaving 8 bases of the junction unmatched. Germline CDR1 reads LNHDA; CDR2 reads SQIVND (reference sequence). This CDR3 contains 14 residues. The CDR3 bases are TGTGCCAGTACAGGGGGCGTAGGTGGAGAGACCCAGTACTTC. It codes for CASTGGVGGETQYF.

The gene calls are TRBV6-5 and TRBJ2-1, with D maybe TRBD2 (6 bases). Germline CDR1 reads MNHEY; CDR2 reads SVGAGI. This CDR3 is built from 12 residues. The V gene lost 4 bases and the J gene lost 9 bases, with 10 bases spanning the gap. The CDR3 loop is CASSFRGGEQFF. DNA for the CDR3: TGTGCCAGCAGTTTTAGGGGAGGTGAGCAGTTCTTC.

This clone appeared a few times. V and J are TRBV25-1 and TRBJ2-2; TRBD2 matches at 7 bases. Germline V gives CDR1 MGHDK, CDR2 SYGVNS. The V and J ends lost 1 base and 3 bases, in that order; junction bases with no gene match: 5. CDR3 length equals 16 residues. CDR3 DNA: TGTGCCAGCAGTGAATCTACGGGAGGATACACCGGGGAGCTGTTTTTT. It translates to CASSESTGGYTGELFF.